What follows is one TCR beta chain and its context. Its antigen has not been determined. The sample holds no much larger clone one base away, and base qualities are not on file. The data originate from a study of immune evolution from preneoplasia to lung adenocarcinoma (dated by TCRdb to 2020 to 2023). At the level of the whole study: HLA loss of heterozygosity was seen in approximately 6.5%, 16% and 36% of AIS, MIA and ADC lesions, and in no AAH lesions. The overall cohort was made up of 53 patients with pulmonary nodules who had surgical resection. Class I HLA alleles were inferred from exome data with POLYSOLVER, and allele-specific HLA loss was detected with LOHHLA. The study reported that roughly 110 samples were used for TCR sequencing. The sample size depended on which specimens were available, not on a prior power calculation. TCR sequencing data came from 51 patients. The immune data were combined with whole exome sequencing and methylation data from the same cohort of nodules. Resected precursor lesions (AAH, AIS, MIA) and invasive adenocarcinomas were compared against paired morphologically normal lung tissue. The study profiled immune contexture across lung adenocarcinoma precursors and invasive adenocarcinoma using immune gene expression, TCR sequencing and multiplex immunofluorescence.

On the study overall, not on this receptor specifically: Because all patients came from Japan and China, whether the findings apply to Western populations was uncertain. The findings were based on association rather than direct causation, and larger cohorts with long-term follow-up and longitudinal biopsies were deemed needed. Normal lung had the highest top T cell clone frequencies, and these frequencies appeared to fall progressively from AAH through AIS, MIA and invasive adenocarcinoma. Clonality was highest in normal lung, while later-stage lesions appeared to show lower clonality but higher T cell density and diversity. Compared with EGFR-mutant or double wild-type lesions, KRAS-mutant nodules had the highest T cell clonality.

TCR beta CDR3 regions were sequenced from DNA using the immunoSEQ hsTCRbeta Kit. In the original analysis: The ImmunoSEQ Analyzer was used to analyse the TCR sequencing data. T cell clonality was defined as 1 minus Pielou's evenness, calculated on productive rearrangements. The inverse Simpson index, applied to productive templates, was used to measure T cell diversity. T cell density was expressed as TCR beta template counts normalized to usable DNA, with usable DNA estimated by amplifying and sequencing housekeeping genes. TCR metrics were compared across histologic stages using two-sided Kruskal-Wallis tests. The table comes from immuneACCESS by way of TCRdb, which keeps in-frame sequences with V and J called. Part of the clones is missing from these tables; in studies checked, under half for an unresolved V gene and the rest for unknown reasons. From that table come the V and J calls and clone size; the DNA was used to work out D and trimming. Counted in this sample were roughly 800 clones; 65% to 85% of them appeared once. Clones ranked in the top ten supply around 10% of the sample.

The CDR3 holds 14 amino acids from the cysteine to the phenylalanine. Only the CDR3 portion is preserved as DNA: 42 bases, with reading frame beginning at the first base. The germline V gene provides CDR1 SGHDT and CDR2 YYEEEE. V and J are truncated by 2 bases and 7 bases respectively, leaving an intervening sequence of 10 bases. Patients underwent resection in Japan or China between about 2014 and 2017. Two lung cancer pathologists independently reviewed H&E slides to confirm the histologic diagnosis of every case. Premalignant or tumor cells were enriched for nucleic acid extraction by macro-dissection performed after pathologic assessment. FFPE tissue was used for DNA isolation with the AllPrep DNA/RNA FFPE Kit.

This clonotype was sampled from a person aged 70 to 80 with lung adenocarcinoma. The sequencing sample was made of FFPE atypical adenomatous hyperplasia tissue from the lung. Per the publication, the cell subset or site label means: atypical adenomatous hyperplasia (AAH), lung preneoplasia. This chain is built from TRBV5-6 and TRBJ1-6; the D gene is perhaps TRBD1, from 6 matching bases. The CDR3 region: CASSLGRGNSPLHF. In nucleotide form, the sequence is TGTGCCAGCAGCTTAGGCAGGGGAAATTCACCCCTCCACTTT.